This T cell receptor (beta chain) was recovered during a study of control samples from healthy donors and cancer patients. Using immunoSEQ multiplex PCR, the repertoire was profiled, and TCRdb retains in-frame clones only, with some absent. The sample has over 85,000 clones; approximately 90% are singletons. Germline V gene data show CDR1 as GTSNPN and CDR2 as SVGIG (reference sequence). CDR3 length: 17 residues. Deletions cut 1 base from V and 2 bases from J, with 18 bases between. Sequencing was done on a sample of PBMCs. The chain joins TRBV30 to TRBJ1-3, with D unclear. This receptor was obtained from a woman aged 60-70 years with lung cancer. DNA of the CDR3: TGTGCCTGGAGTGCCATTTCGCGGCAGCTGGCTGGAAACACCATATATTTT. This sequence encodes CAWSAISRQLAGNTIYF.